Listed below are T cell receptor beta chains from one sample, sequenced in a study of cytomegalovirus exposure and HLA in healthy donors. Produced via immunoSEQ multiplex PCR; TCRdb's table is partial and in-frame only. Here the sample spans 200,000 to 300,000 clones, 80% to 90% being singletons. Sequencing input: PBMCs. The receptors originated from a woman in her thirties or forties in good health and CMV-seropositive. Both conserved end residues are part of each CDR3. D genes are given only for firm matches. Size values are once, few and many counts, or a class for expanded clones, and some rows have none.

V	J	D	size	DNA	CDR3
TRBV2	TRBJ2-5	TRBD2	once	TGTGCCAGCAGACGGACTAGCAGCCAAGAGACCCAGTACTTC	CASRRTSSQETQYF
TRBV6-1	TRBJ1-1	.	few	TGTGCCAGCAAATTACGAGTGGGGGCACACACTGAAGCTTTCTTT	CASKLRVGAHTEAFF
TRBV27	TRBJ2-1	.	.	TGTGCCAGCAGCCATATATCCCCCGGGAATGAGCAGTTCTTC	CASSHISPGNEQFF
TRBV5-1	TRBJ2-3	.	.	TGCGCCAGCAGCTTGGCCGGTACAGATACGCAGTATTTT	CASSLAGTDTQYF
TRBV19	TRBJ2-1	.	.	TGTGCCAGTAGTATAGAGGCAGGGCGCTCCTACAATGAGCAGTTCTTC	CASSIEAGRSYNEQFF
TRBV28	TRBJ1-2	.	.	TGTGCCAGCAGTTGGGGAGCCTATGGCTACACCTTC	CASSWGAYGYTF
TRBV18	TRBJ1-5	TRBD1	.	TGTGCCAGCTCACCAAACACAGGGGGTAGTGGCAATCAGCCCCAGCATTTT	CASSPNTGGSGNQPQHF
TRBV6-4	TRBJ2-3	TRBD2	.	TGTGCCAGCAGTGACTCTGCGGGAGGTAGAGATACGCAGTATTTT	CASSDSAGGRDTQYF
TRBV15	TRBJ2-2	TRBD1	.	TGTGCCACCAGCAGAGACAGGGGGCCCACCGGGGAGCTGTTTTTT	CATSRDRGPTGELFF
TRBV27	TRBJ2-1	TRBD2	.	TGTGCCAGCAGTTTATCGCCGGGACTAGCGGGAGTCCGGAACGAGCAGTTCTTC	CASSLSPGLAGVRNEQFF
TRBV28	TRBJ2-1	TRBD2	once	TGTGCCAGCAGCCCCCCGGGACTACGATACAATGAGCAGTTCTTC	CASSPPGLRYNEQFF
TRBV28	TRBJ1-3	TRBD1	.	TGTGCCAGCAGTCACGGACAGGGTATTCCCTCTGGAAACACCATATATTTT	CASSHGQGIPSGNTIYF
TRBV9	TRBJ2-1	TRBD2	.	TGTGCCAGCAGCCCCGGGGGGGGCAATGAGCAGTTCTTC	CASSPGGGNEQFF
TRBV27	TRBJ2-5	TRBD2	.	TGTGCCAGCAGTTTTATAGCGGGAGGGCCCCCTGAGACCCAGTACTTC	CASSFIAGGPPETQYF
TRBV5-4	TRBJ1-6	.	.	TGTGCCAGCAGCAGCGACCCCATAACCTATTCACCCCTCCACTTT	CASSSDPITYSPLHF
TRBV18	TRBJ2-2	.	.	TGTGCCAGCTCACCAGCCGGTCCAGGCCGGGAGCTGTTTTTT	CASSPAGPGRELFF
TRBV7-6	TRBJ2-2	.	.	TGTGCCAGCAGCCAGCTAAGGGTCGGGGAGACCGGGGAGCTGTTTTTT	CASSQLRVGETGELFF
TRBV6-5	TRBJ2-2	TRBD1	.	TGTGCCAGCAGTTACTCGACAGGGTCTAGCACCGGGGAGCTGTTTTTT	CASSYSTGSSTGELFF
TRBV27	TRBJ2-7	.	few	TGTGCCAGCAGGCCATTAGGAGGGGTCGACGAGCAGTACTTC	CASRPLGGVDEQYF
TRBV29-1	TRBJ2-7	TRBD2	.	TGCAGCGTCGAGGTAGAGGGTTTGGGTGGCGGGGGATACGAGCAGTACTTC	CSVEVEGLGGGGYEQYF
TRBV5-1	TRBJ2-3	TRBD2	.	TGCGCCAGCAGCTTGACTAGCGGGAGTTCGGATACGCAGTATTTT	CASSLTSGSSDTQYF
TRBV6-1	TRBJ2-1	TRBD2	.	TGTGCCACCCGGGGACTAGCGGAGTACAATGAGCAGTTCTTC	CATRGLAEYNEQFF
TRBV27	TRBJ1-6	.	few	TGTGCCAGCAGTCCGCCTAGGACTATAAATTCACCCCTCCACTTT	CASSPPRTINSPLHF
TRBV12-5	TRBJ1-1	TRBD1	.	TGTGCTAGTGGTTTGGGACAGGGGGGTGGGACTGAAGCTTTCTTT	CASGLGQGGGTEAFF
TRBV5-1	TRBJ2-3	TRBD2	once	TGCGCCAGCAGCCAGGACGCTAGCGGGACTACAGATACGCAGTATTTT	CASSQDASGTTDTQYF
TRBV11-2	TRBJ2-5	TRBD2	.	TGTGCCAGCAGCTTGGGGGAGGGCCCATTAGAAAAGACCCAGTACTTC	CASSLGEGPLEKTQYF
TRBV27	TRBJ1-2	.	.	TGTGCCAGCAGTTTATCGAGGGTCTCTAGTGGCTACACCTTC	CASSLSRVSSGYTF
TRBV7-2	TRBJ2-5	.	.	TGTGCCAGCAGCTTAGGAGCAGGGGAGACCCAGTACTTC	CASSLGAGETQYF
TRBV5-1	TRBJ1-1	TRBD1	.	TGCGCCAGCAGCCTTCTCCTGACAGGGGTAAACACTGAAGCTTTCTTT	CASSLLLTGVNTEAFF
TRBV28	TRBJ1-4	.	.	TGTGCCAGCGTAGGGGACTTTAATGAAAAACTGTTTTTT	CASVGDFNEKLFF
TRBV27	TRBJ1-5	.	.	TGTGCCAGCAGTTTTGGGCTAAGCAATCAGCCCCAGCATTTT	CASSFGLSNQPQHF
TRBV11-2	TRBJ2-2	.	.	TGTGCCAGCAGCCTAGTAGGGGTGGCGAACACCGGGGAGCTGTTTTTT	CASSLVGVANTGELFF
TRBV19	TRBJ2-1	TRBD2	once	TGTGCCAGTAGTGCCTCGTCCGCGGGAGCTGGATACAATGAGCAGTTCTTC	CASSASSAGAGYNEQFF
TRBV5-8	TRBJ2-2	TRBD2	once	TGTGCCAGCAGCCCGGGACTAGCGGGAGCCACCGGGGAGCTGTTTTTT	CASSPGLAGATGELFF
TRBV4-2	TRBJ2-2	TRBD2	.	TGTGCCAGCAGCCAAGAGTGGGGGATAGCGGGAGAAAGAACCGGGGAGCTGTTTTTT	CASSQEWGIAGERTGELFF
TRBV29-1	TRBJ1-2	.	.	TGCAGCGACCCGGACAAGCCCCCCTATGGCTACACCTTC	CSDPDKPPYGYTF
TRBV5-4	TRBJ1-2	.	.	TGTGCCAGCAGCTTGGGGGGGAAGGGGGTTTTGGATGGCTACACCTTC	CASSLGGKGVLDGYTF
TRBV7-9	TRBJ2-3	TRBD2	.	TGTTCCAGCAGCTTGGGCCTAGCGGGGCCTAGCACAGATACGCAGTATTTT	CSSSLGLAGPSTDTQYF
TRBV5-1	TRBJ2-1	TRBD2	once	TGCGCCAGCAGCTTGGAACTCCCAGCGGGAAGTAATGAGCAGTTCTTC	CASSLELPAGSNEQFF
TRBV4-1	TRBJ2-5	.	.	TGCGCCAGCAGCCAAGAAGGTGGCGGGCTTACCCGGACCCAGTACTTC	CASSQEGGGLTRTQYF
TRBV7-9	TRBJ2-6	.	many	TGTGCCAGCAGCCAAGAGGGGGCTGGGGCCAACGTCCTGACTTTC	CASSQEGAGANVLTF
TRBV28	TRBJ1-6	.	.	TGTGCCAGCAGTCAAATTACAGGGAAGGTGAATAATTCACCCCTCCACTTT	CASSQITGKVNNSPLHF
TRBV6-5	TRBJ1-1	.	.	TGTGCCAGCACCCCGGGTCAGAGTACTGAAGCTTTCTTT	CASTPGQSTEAFF
TRBV19	TRBJ2-7	TRBD2	.	TGTGCCAGTAGCTATTCCGGGACTAGCGGAGCTTCCGACTTC	CASSYSGTSGASDF
TRBV7-2	TRBJ2-5	TRBD1	once	TGTGCCAGCAGCCGCCAACAGGGGGCGATGGAGACCCAGTACTTC	CASSRQQGAMETQYF
TRBV19	TRBJ1-1	.	.	TGTGCCACCCAGAGGCGGGGATTAGGAAGTAACACTGAAGCTTTCTTT	CATQRRGLGSNTEAFF
TRBV21-1	TRBJ2-5	.	few	TGTGCCAGCAGCGGGGTAGCGGGAAGGAGGGAGACCCAGTACTTC	CASSGVAGRRETQYF
TRBV18	TRBJ1-1	.	.	TGTGCCAGCTCACCGTCGGGGTTGAACACTGAAGCTTTCTTT	CASSPSGLNTEAFF
TRBV9	TRBJ2-3	TRBD2	.	TGTGCCAGCAGCCCGCGACTAGCGGGGGCTCTTACAGATACGCAGTATTTT	CASSPRLAGALTDTQYF
TRBV7-2	TRBJ2-7	TRBD2	.	TGTGCCAGCAGCTTAGCCCGGGCTAGCGGGAGGGGTGAGCAGTACTTC	CASSLARASGRGEQYF
TRBV28	TRBJ1-1	.	.	TGTGCCAGCATCAGGGGTGGCGACACTGAAGCTTTCTTT	CASIRGGDTEAFF
TRBV30	TRBJ2-2	.	.	TGTGCCTGGAGATCGCAGGGTAACACCGGGGAGCTGTTTTTT	CAWRSQGNTGELFF